This TCR beta chain was sequenced during a study of T cells expressing NK-cell markers. The overall study: Sorted CD3+CD56-NKG2C+, CD3+CD56+NKG2C+ and CD3+CD56+NKG2C- T cells supplied the TCR beta repertoires. General study points: Dominant NKG2C+ clonotypes were found to form about 1.0-7.5% of CD8+ T cells in over five donors. Whether expanded NKG2C+ T cell clones were HCMV-specific remained unclear. The CD3+CD56-NKG2C+ fraction of a handful of donors was also led by these clonotypes.

CDR1 and CDR2 from the germline V gene are SQVTM and ANQGSEA. The CDR3 is 12 amino acids. Reprocessing the 5' RACE reads, TCRdb reports a single entry for every CDR3 protein and omits DNA. The repertoire table contains around 470,000 distinct CDR3 sequences. With respect to this clonotype: Its antigen is still unknown.

Source material: blood T cells: a sorted CD56 or NKG2C T cell subset, CD4+ or CD8+ T cells, or bulk PBMC T cells (not recorded which). The chain links TRBV29-1 to TRBJ2-3. This receptor was taken from a woman in her 50s in good health. CDR3 region: CSVVTSYVTQYF.